Listed below are T cell receptor beta chains from one sample, sequenced in a study of cytomegalovirus exposure and HLA in healthy donors. The repertoire was sequenced with immunoSEQ multiplex PCR; TCRdb's copy has only in-frame clones and lacks some. The sample records just over 80,000 clones, approximately 96% being singletons. The sequenced sample was PBMCs. Receptors were obtained from a woman aged 18-29 years in good health and CMV-seronegative. CDR3s include the opening cysteine and the closing phenylalanine or tryptophan. The order of the fields is J gene, D gene, V gene, CDR3 DNA, CDR3 protein. The D gene is left open where the match is weak.

>TRBJ2-1|TRBD2|TRBV18
TGTGCCAGCTCAAGCCTAGCGGGGGGGAACAATGAGCAGTTCTTC
CASSSLAGGNNEQFF
>TRBJ2-1|NA|TRBV27
TGTGCCAGCACGCGAACTAGTGGCCTTATGGAATACAATGAGCAGTTCTTC
CASTRTSGLMEYNEQFF
>TRBJ2-7|TRBD1|TRBV27
TGTGCCAGCAGTCCTCCTGGGACAGGGAGCTACGAGCAGTACTTC
CASSPPGTGSYEQYF
>TRBJ2-7|NA|TRBV6-1
TGTGCCAGCAGTGACTTAGCGGGACAGCACTACGAGCAGTACTTC
CASSDLAGQHYEQYF
>TRBJ2-7|NA|TRBV7-9
TGTGCCAGCAGCCCCCAGGTGTACTTC
CASSPQVYF
>TRBJ1-3|NA|TRBV5-4
TGTGCCAGCAATTTAGGGGCAACCATATATTTT
CASNLGATIYF
>TRBJ2-4|NA|TRBV9
TGTGCCAGCAGCGTAGCACAGGAGGGCAACATTCAGTACTTC
CASSVAQEGNIQYF
>TRBJ2-1|NA|TRBV5-5
TGTGCCAGCAGCCTGGGGGATGAGACTAGTCGGTGGATTGAGCAGTTCTTC
CASSLGDETSRWIEQFF
>TRBJ2-1|NA|TRBV27
TGTGCCAGCAGCTCTATAGGGAGCTCCTACAATGAGCAGTTCTTC
CASSSIGSSYNEQFF
>TRBJ2-7|TRBD1|TRBV14
TGTGCCAGCAGCCCCCGACAGGGCGTCTCCTACGAGCAGTACTTC
CASSPRQGVSYEQYF
>TRBJ2-7|TRBD1|TRBV7-2
TGTGCCAGCAGCTTAGCCGGGACAGGGATTAACGAGCAGTACTTC
CASSLAGTGINEQYF
>TRBJ2-5|NA|TRBV6-6
TGTGCCAGCAGTTACTATCGGGTACGGGAGACCCAGTACTTC
CASSYYRVRETQYF
>TRBJ2-7|NA|TRBV5-6
TGTGCCAGCAGCTCAACACCGGGACTCTCCGGATTTACTTACGAGCAGTACTTC
CASSSTPGLSGFTYEQYF
>TRBJ2-7|TRBD2|TRBV6-5
TGTGCCAGCAGCTCTAGCGGATCGAGCTCCTACGAGCAGTACTTC
CASSSSGSSSYEQYF
>TRBJ1-2|NA|TRBV27
TGTGCCAGCAGTTCCTCCGGGACACTCTATGGCTACACCTTC
CASSSSGTLYGYTF
>TRBJ1-2|NA|TRBV25-1
TGTGCCAGCAGTGGCGGGGATACAAACTATGGCTACACCTTC
CASSGGDTNYGYTF
>TRBJ1-1|NA|TRBV28
TGTGCCAGCAGTTTAAAAATCCCAGTATCAGCTTTCTTT
CASSLKIPVSAFF
>TRBJ2-7|NA|TRBV29-1
TGCAGCGTTGAAAAGACTAGTTTAGGCTACGAGCAGTACTTC
CSVEKTSLGYEQYF
>TRBJ2-7|TRBD1|TRBV4-1
TGCGCCAGCAGCCAAGAGGGACAGGGGGGACAGTACTTC
CASSQEGQGGQYF
>TRBJ2-1|TRBD1|TRBV28
TGTGCCAGCAGCCTATTAACGGGGACAGGGAGATACAATGAGCAGTTCTTC
CASSLLTGTGRYNEQFF
>TRBJ2-3|TRBD1|TRBV5-1
TGCGCCAGCAGCTCCACAGGGGACACAGATACGCAGTATTTT
CASSSTGDTDTQYF
>TRBJ1-2|TRBD1|TRBV11-2
TGTGCCAGCAGCATGAGACAGGGGACTAACTATGGCTACACCTTC
CASSMRQGTNYGYTF
>TRBJ2-1|TRBD2|TRBV30
TGTGCCTGGAGTCAACTAGCGGAGACCAATGAGCAGTTCTTC
CAWSQLAETNEQFF
>TRBJ2-1|TRBD2|TRBV6-5
TGTGCCAGCACCGAACTAGCGGGACTCGACAATGAGCAGTTCTTC
CASTELAGLDNEQFF
>TRBJ1-2|NA|TRBV29-1
TGCAGCGTTCCCTCTGCCAGGTCTGGCTACACCTTC
CSVPSARSGYTF
>TRBJ1-3|TRBD1|TRBV6-5
TGTGCCAGCAGTCTACAGGGGCGAGGTGGAAACACCATATATTTT
CASSLQGRGGNTIYF
>TRBJ2-4|TRBD2|TRBV7-6
TGTGCCAGCAGCCTAGGACTAGCGGGACCTCTAGCCAAAAACATTCAGTACTTC
CASSLGLAGPLAKNIQYF
>TRBJ2-2|NA|TRBV28
TGTGCCAGCAGTTTACCACCGTCGGGGGGCTACACCGGGGAGCTGTTTTTT
CASSLPPSGGYTGELFF
>TRBJ1-1|TRBD1|TRBV18
TGTGCCAGCTCACCACCCCAGGGGGGTAGGACTGAAGCTTTCTTT
CASSPPQGGRTEAFF